A selection of T cell receptor beta chains follows, all from one sample in a study of cytomegalovirus exposure and HLA in healthy donors. This table comes from immunoSEQ multiplex PCR, and its TCRdb copy is limited to in-frame clones, with some not included. Of around 100,000 clones listed, about 67% are singletons. Sequencing input: PBMCs. These receptor sequences come from a man in his thirties or forties in good health and CMV-seronegative. Each CDR3 is given with its conserved first and last residue. A D gene is named only where the DNA matches it firmly. Size is stated for part of the rows, as once, few or many counts, or as a class when the clone is expanded.

j_gene: TRBJ2-7; v_gene: TRBV30; abundance: -; d_gene: -; len: 13; CDR3nt: TGTGCCTGGAGTGAGAGGACGGGGTCAGCGCAGTACTTC; CDR3aa: CAWSERTGSAQYF
j_gene: TRBJ2-5; v_gene: TRBV5-1; abundance: -; d_gene: -; len: 13; CDR3nt: TGCGCCAGCAGCTTTGGCCACCAAGAGACCCAGTACTTC; CDR3aa: CASSFGHQETQYF
j_gene: TRBJ2-2; v_gene: TRBV6-4; abundance: -; d_gene: TRBD1; len: 14; CDR3nt: TGTGCCAGCAGTCAACAGGGGGACACCGGGGAGCTGTTTTTT; CDR3aa: CASSQQGDTGELFF
j_gene: TRBJ1-1; v_gene: TRBV28; abundance: few; d_gene: -; len: 11; CDR3nt: TGTGCCAGCGGAGCGAACACTGAAGCTTTCTTT; CDR3aa: CASGANTEAFF
j_gene: TRBJ2-3; v_gene: TRBV6-5; abundance: -; d_gene: TRBD2; len: 13; CDR3nt: TGTGCCACCTCCGGGACTATCGCAGATACGCAGTATTTT; CDR3aa: CATSGTIADTQYF
j_gene: TRBJ2-1; v_gene: TRBV4-1; abundance: -; d_gene: TRBD2; len: 15; CDR3nt: TGCGCCAGCAGCCGAACTAGCGGGAGTACGTATGAGCAGTTCTTC; CDR3aa: CASSRTSGSTYEQFF
j_gene: TRBJ1-3; v_gene: TRBV7-9; abundance: few; d_gene: -; len: 16; CDR3nt: TGTGCCAGCAGCTTAAGTACGCAGGGTAATGGAAACACCATATATTTT; CDR3aa: CASSLSTQGNGNTIYF
j_gene: TRBJ1-2; v_gene: TRBV9; abundance: -; d_gene: -; len: 12; CDR3nt: TGTGCCAGCAGCGTAGACGACAGGGGCTACACCTTC; CDR3aa: CASSVDDRGYTF
j_gene: TRBJ1-1; v_gene: TRBV9; abundance: -; d_gene: TRBD1; len: 15; CDR3nt: TGTGCCAGCAGCGAGGACAGGGGGCGGAACACTGAAGCTTTCTTT; CDR3aa: CASSEDRGRNTEAFF
j_gene: TRBJ2-3; v_gene: TRBV6-4; abundance: few; d_gene: -; len: 16; CDR3nt: TGTGCCAGCAGTGCCATAGGCGGTCTCAGCACAGATACGCAGTATTTT; CDR3aa: CASSAIGGLSTDTQYF
j_gene: TRBJ1-1; v_gene: TRBV5-4; abundance: few; d_gene: TRBD1; len: 16; CDR3nt: TGTGCCAGCAGCTCATCCCGGGACAGGCCTAACACTGAAGCTTTCTTT; CDR3aa: CASSSSRDRPNTEAFF
j_gene: TRBJ1-3; v_gene: TRBV27; abundance: once; d_gene: -; len: 15; CDR3nt: TGTGCCAGCAGTTTATCGGGCTTCTCTGGAAACACCATATATTTT; CDR3aa: CASSLSGFSGNTIYF
j_gene: TRBJ1-1; v_gene: TRBV5-1; abundance: once; d_gene: -; len: 15; CDR3nt: TGCGCCAGCAGCTACGGACACATTATGAACACTGAAGCTTTCTTT; CDR3aa: CASSYGHIMNTEAFF
j_gene: TRBJ2-7; v_gene: TRBV2; abundance: -; d_gene: -; len: 13; CDR3nt: TGTGCCAGCAGTGAGTCGGGGTACTACGAGCAGTACTTC; CDR3aa: CASSESGYYEQYF
j_gene: TRBJ2-7; v_gene: TRBV7-3; abundance: once; d_gene: -; len: 14; CDR3nt: TGTGCCAGCAGCCTAGAGACAGTTTCCTACGAGCAGTACTTC; CDR3aa: CASSLETVSYEQYF
j_gene: TRBJ2-5; v_gene: TRBV7-7; abundance: -; d_gene: -; len: 11; CDR3nt: TGTGCCAGCAGCCCCGGAGAGACCCAGTACTTC; CDR3aa: CASSPGETQYF
j_gene: TRBJ1-5; v_gene: TRBV27; abundance: -; d_gene: -; len: 13; CDR3nt: TGTGCCAGCAGGGACAGATACAATCAGCCCCAGCATTTT; CDR3aa: CASRDRYNQPQHF
j_gene: TRBJ2-3; v_gene: TRBV7-3; abundance: -; d_gene: TRBD1; len: 16; CDR3nt: TGTGCCAGCAGCTCCTGGGACAGGGGCCCCACAGATACGCAGTATTTT; CDR3aa: CASSSWDRGPTDTQYF
j_gene: TRBJ1-1; v_gene: TRBV6-6; abundance: few; d_gene: -; len: 14; CDR3nt: TGTGCCAGCAGTCCCCCCGGGGAGGTAACTGAAGCTTTCTTT; CDR3aa: CASSPPGEVTEAFF
j_gene: TRBJ2-1; v_gene: TRBV4-3; abundance: -; d_gene: -; len: 13; CDR3nt: TGCGCCAGCAGCCAGGGGCAGGCCAATGAGCAGTTCTTC; CDR3aa: CASSQGQANEQFF
j_gene: TRBJ1-5; v_gene: TRBV6-6; abundance: -; d_gene: -; len: 15; CDR3nt: TGTGCCAGCAGCCTGGGAGAGTATAGCAATCAGCCCCAGCATTTT; CDR3aa: CASSLGEYSNQPQHF
j_gene: TRBJ2-2; v_gene: TRBV5-1; abundance: few; d_gene: -; len: 11; CDR3nt: TGCGCCAGCGAACAGGGCGGGGAGCTGTTTTTT; CDR3aa: CASEQGGELFF
j_gene: TRBJ2-7; v_gene: TRBV2; abundance: -; d_gene: -; len: 16; CDR3nt: TGTGCCAGCAGTGATGCTGGGCGTGTGGGAGTTGACGAGCAGTACTTC; CDR3aa: CASSDAGRVGVDEQYF
j_gene: TRBJ2-7; v_gene: TRBV27; abundance: -; d_gene: -; len: 13; CDR3nt: TGTGCCAGCAGTTCTGACAGCCCCTACGAGCAGTACTTC; CDR3aa: CASSSDSPYEQYF
j_gene: TRBJ2-5; v_gene: TRBV7-9; abundance: few; d_gene: TRBD1; len: 15; CDR3nt: TGTGCCAGCAGCCTAGTGGGACAGGGCCAAGAGACCCAGTACTTC; CDR3aa: CASSLVGQGQETQYF
j_gene: TRBJ1-2; v_gene: TRBV28; abundance: -; d_gene: TRBD1; len: 16; CDR3nt: TGTGCCAGCAGTTTAATATCAGGACAGGGGGCAGGAGGCTACACCTTC; CDR3aa: CASSLISGQGAGGYTF
j_gene: TRBJ2-4; v_gene: TRBV11-2; abundance: -; d_gene: -; len: 18; CDR3nt: TGTGCCAGCAGCTTAGATCGTAGAGGGGGGGTGGCCAAAAACATTCAGTACTTC; CDR3aa: CASSLDRRGGVAKNIQYF
j_gene: TRBJ1-2; v_gene: TRBV7-7; abundance: -; d_gene: -; len: 12; CDR3nt: TGTGCTAGCGGTGACAGCTCCTATGGCTACACCTTC; CDR3aa: CASGDSSYGYTF
j_gene: TRBJ2-5; v_gene: TRBV4-1; abundance: -; d_gene: TRBD2; len: 15; CDR3nt: TGCGCCAGCAGCCAAGGCGGGAGGGGTAGGGAGACCCAGTACTTC; CDR3aa: CASSQGGRGRETQYF
j_gene: TRBJ2-6; v_gene: TRBV6-5; abundance: few; d_gene: -; len: 15; CDR3nt: TGTGCCAGCAGTCTACGTGACTCTGGGGCCAACGTCCTGACTTTC; CDR3aa: CASSLRDSGANVLTF
j_gene: TRBJ2-3; v_gene: TRBV18; abundance: few; d_gene: TRBD2; len: 15; CDR3nt: TGTGCCAGCTCACCGGGAGCGGGGAATGCAGATACGCAGTATTTT; CDR3aa: CASSPGAGNADTQYF
j_gene: TRBJ1-2; v_gene: TRBV19; abundance: -; d_gene: TRBD1; len: 16; CDR3nt: TGTGCCAGTAGCGAACAAACCGGGACAGCGGGCTATGGCTACACCTTC; CDR3aa: CASSEQTGTAGYGYTF
j_gene: TRBJ2-2; v_gene: TRBV9; abundance: -; d_gene: -; len: 12; CDR3nt: TGTGCCAGCGACAGTTCCACCGGGGAGCTGTTTTTT; CDR3aa: CASDSSTGELFF
j_gene: TRBJ1-4; v_gene: TRBV15; abundance: -; d_gene: -; len: 15; CDR3nt: TGTGCCACCAGCGCGCGGGGGGGAGCTAATGAAAAACTGTTTTTT; CDR3aa: CATSARGGANEKLFF